This passage covers 12 T cell receptor beta chains from one sample sequenced in a study of CD8 T cells in ankylosing spondylitis. Using its own MiXCR run on the 5' RACE reads, TCRdb lists one record per CDR3 protein. The sample lists approximately 350,000 distinct CDR3 sequences, approximately 15% occurring once. Input material: blood, either unsorted or a sorted T cell fraction (not recorded which). Every receptor here comes from a male donor with ankylosing spondylitis or in good health (not recorded which).

This rearrangement joins TRBV6-1 to TRBJ1-1, with a weak D call TRBD1 (5 bases). The CDR3 contains 14 residues. The V end was cut by 4 bases, the J end by 0 bases, with 9 bases between. In germline, CDR1 is MNHNS, CDR2 SASEGT. Written as DNA, the CDR3 is TGTGCCAGCAGTGGGGACCCCATGAACACTGAAGCTTTCTTT. This codes for CASSGDPMNTEAFF.

This clonotype was picked up a small number of times. V gene TRBV18 combines with J gene TRBJ2-1; 9 bases agree with TRBD1. Germline CDR1 is KGHSH and CDR2 is LQKENI. This CDR3 has 15 residues. V was clipped by 2 bases and J by 4 bases; unmatched bases: 3. The CDR3 protein is CASSPGTGKYNEQFF. CDR3 nucleotides: TGTGCCAGCTCACCAGGGACAGGGAAATACAATGAGCAGTTCTTC.

The chain joins TRBV20-1 to TRBJ2-2, with TRBD2 identical over 7 bases. Germline V CDR1 and CDR2: DFQATT, SNEGSKA (reference sequence). Trimming cost V 0 bases and J 0 bases; bases outside gene matches: 4. The CDR3 is made up of 16 amino acids. The CDR3 DNA is TGCAGTGCTAGAGACGGTGCGGGGGCGAACACCGGGGAGCTGTTTTTT. As protein: CSARDGAGANTGELFF.

V is TRBV10-3 and J is TRBJ2-3; maybe TRBD1 (7 bases). This CDR3 region has 15 residues. The germline gives CDR1 ENHRY, CDR2 SYGVKD. Trimming took 0 bases from V and 6 from J, leaving 13 bases between them. The CDR3 DNA sequence: TGTGCCATCAGTGAGTCTGCGGGACAGTTTGATACGCAGTATTTT. It yields the protein CAISESAGQFDTQYF.

This clonotype has at least ten counts. The V gene is TRBV10-3, the J gene TRBJ1-2; no definite D call. There are 15 residues in the CDR3. Germline V gene data show CDR1 as ENHRY and CDR2 as SYGVKD. Trimming took 3 bases from V and 4 from J, leaving 15 bases between them. The CDR3 bases are TGTGCCATCAGTGACTCAGACACCCCTGGCTATGGCTACACCTTC. Translation: CAISDSDTPGYGYTF.

The chain uses TRBV20-1 and TRBJ1-1; D is unresolved. Germline CDR1 DFQATT, CDR2 SNEGSKA (reference sequence). This CDR3 has 13 residues. V was cut by 5 bases and J by 5 bases, with 15 bases left in between. Here the CDR3 reads CSAAAKRDTEAFF. In DNA, the CDR3 is TGCAGTGCTGCTGCCAAGAGAGATACTGAAGCTTTCTTT.

This clonotype was seen a few times. V usage is TRBV29-1 and J usage is TRBJ2-3, with a possible D match to TRBD2 (6 bases). The germline V and J ends were trimmed by 3 bases and 2 bases, with 12 bases remaining between them. This CDR3 has 14 residues. The germline gives CDR1 SQVTM, CDR2 ANQGSEA. The CDR3 sequence is CSVDGPGDTDTQYF. CDR3 nucleotides: TGCAGCGTTGATGGTCCGGGGGACACAGATACGCAGTATTTT.

This clonotype came up a few times. V is TRBV3-1 and J is TRBJ1-1, with D hard to call. The V end was cut by 4 bases, the J end by 0 bases, with 9 bases between. CDR1 is LGHDT, CDR2 YNNKEL, per germline (reference sequence). CDR3 length equals 14 residues. CDR3 DNA: TGTGCCAGCAGCCGTGGGGAGCTGAACACTGAAGCTTTCTTT. Residues: CASSRGELNTEAFF.

This clonotype was recorded at least ten times. The rearrangement uses TRBV12-3 or TRBV12-4 and TRBJ1-4; the match to TRBD1 covers 8 bases. The CDR3 has 15 residues. Trimming cost V 4 bases and J 4 bases; bases outside gene matches: 5. CDR3 region: CASSSGQGGNEKLFF. CDR3 nucleotides: TGTGCCAGCAGTTCTGGACAGGGTGGTAATGAAAAACTGTTTTTT.

This clonotype was observed a few times. The V and J genes are TRBV5-3 and TRBJ2-1, with D perhaps matching TRBD2 (6 bases). TRBV5-3 belongs to the ORF category, with a function that is uncertain. Trimming took 9 bases from V and 5 from J, leaving 24 bases between them. This CDR3 is 16 amino acids long. The CDR3 sequence: CATEEMPLAYHNEQFF. CDR3 in DNA: TGTGCCACCGAGGAAATGCCCCTAGCGTATCACAATGAGCAGTTCTTC.

This chain connects TRBV20-1 to TRBJ2-3, with a weak D call TRBD1 (5 bases). Trimming left V 3 bases short and J 0 bases short, with 13 bases between. Germline V gives CDR1 DFQATT, CDR2 SNEGSKA (reference sequence). The length of the CDR3 is 15 residues. DNA of the CDR3: TGCAGTGCTAGCCGGCAGGGCATCAGCACAGATACGCAGTATTTT. Amino acids: CSASRQGISTDTQYF.

This clonotype came up many times. This chain connects TRBV12-3 or TRBV12-4 to TRBJ2-2; D is unclear. The V gene lost 3 bases and the J gene lost 5 bases, with 4 bases spanning the gap. The CDR3 extends over 12 amino acids. The CDR3 coding sequence is TGTGCCAGCAGTTTTGGGACCGGGGAGCTGTTTTTT. Its translation: CASSFGTGELFF.